A selection of T cell receptor beta chains follows, all from one sample in a study of cytomegalovirus exposure and HLA in healthy donors. Only in-frame clones appear in the TCRdb table, and some are missing; sequencing was by immunoSEQ multiplex PCR. The sample has 350,000 or so clones; 80% to 90% are singletons. The sequenced sample consisted of PBMCs. Every receptor here comes from a woman aged 18-29 years in good health and CMV-seronegative. The CDR3 runs from the conserved cysteine through the conserved F or W. D genes are given only for firm matches. Clone size is not always given. Where it is, it says once, few, many or a class for expanded clones.

j_gene: TRBJ2-1; abundance: NA; v_gene: TRBV30; d_gene: TRBD1; CDR3aa: CAWSYTGGSYNEQFF; CDR3nt: TGTGCCTGGAGTTACACAGGGGGTTCCTACAATGAGCAGTTCTTC
j_gene: TRBJ1-2; abundance: NA; v_gene: TRBV7-9; d_gene: NA; CDR3aa: CASSLDRPWDGYTF; CDR3nt: TGTGCCAGCAGCTTAGACAGACCCTGGGATGGCTACACCTTC
j_gene: TRBJ2-2; abundance: NA; v_gene: TRBV9; d_gene: TRBD2; CDR3aa: CASSVLGLADTGELFF; CDR3nt: TGTGCCAGCAGCGTACTGGGACTAGCGGACACCGGGGAGCTGTTTTTT
j_gene: TRBJ2-5; abundance: NA; v_gene: TRBV5-1; d_gene: TRBD1; CDR3aa: CASSLTGQANTQETQYF; CDR3nt: TGCGCCAGCAGCTTGACGGGACAGGCCAACACCCAAGAGACCCAGTACTTC
j_gene: TRBJ1-2; abundance: NA; v_gene: TRBV2; d_gene: NA; CDR3aa: CVSWGGDGYTF; CDR3nt: TGTGTCTCTTGGGGGGGCGATGGCTACACCTTC
j_gene: TRBJ2-1; abundance: NA; v_gene: TRBV27; d_gene: TRBD2; CDR3aa: CASSSRLAGGYNEQFF; CDR3nt: TGTGCCAGCAGTTCCCGACTAGCGGGAGGGTACAATGAGCAGTTCTTC
j_gene: TRBJ2-3; abundance: NA; v_gene: TRBV4-1; d_gene: TRBD2; CDR3aa: CASSRGASGSGGDTQYF; CDR3nt: TGCGCCAGCAGCCGGGGGGCTAGCGGGAGTGGGGGAGATACGCAGTATTTT
j_gene: TRBJ2-5; abundance: NA; v_gene: TRBV29-1; d_gene: NA; CDR3aa: CSVERGSQGTQYF; CDR3nt: TGCAGCGTTGAAAGGGGATCCCAAGGGACCCAGTACTTC
j_gene: TRBJ2-3; abundance: NA; v_gene: TRBV6-5; d_gene: TRBD2; CDR3aa: CASSFSSGGTDTQYF; CDR3nt: TGTGCCAGCAGTTTCTCTAGCGGGGGTACAGATACGCAGTATTTT
j_gene: TRBJ2-7; abundance: NA; v_gene: TRBV6-6; d_gene: TRBD2; CDR3aa: CASNPNPLAGGYEQYF; CDR3nt: TGTGCCAGCAACCCTAATCCCCTAGCGGGGGGTTACGAGCAGTACTTC
j_gene: TRBJ1-2; abundance: NA; v_gene: TRBV7-2; d_gene: NA; CDR3aa: CASSPPPTDRGGYTF; CDR3nt: TGTGCCAGCAGCCCACCCCCCACGGACCGAGGGGGCTACACCTTC
j_gene: TRBJ2-7; abundance: few; v_gene: TRBV2; d_gene: TRBD2; CDR3aa: CASCRLAEYEQYF; CDR3nt: TGTGCCAGCTGCCGACTAGCCGAGTACGAGCAGTACTTC
j_gene: TRBJ2-3; abundance: NA; v_gene: TRBV7-3; d_gene: NA; CDR3aa: CASSFGGADTQYF; CDR3nt: TGTGCCAGCAGCTTCGGGGGAGCAGATACGCAGTATTTT
j_gene: TRBJ2-3; abundance: NA; v_gene: TRBV18; d_gene: NA; CDR3aa: CASSPDFISTGTDTQYF; CDR3nt: TGTGCCAGCTCACCAGACTTTATCTCTACTGGCACAGATACGCAGTATTTT
j_gene: TRBJ2-5; abundance: NA; v_gene: TRBV5-1; d_gene: TRBD1; CDR3aa: CASSLGGLIQGARETQYF; CDR3nt: TGCGCCAGCAGCTTGGGCGGCCTAATACAGGGGGCCCGGGAGACCCAGTACTTC
j_gene: TRBJ2-2; abundance: once; v_gene: TRBV6-1; d_gene: TRBD1; CDR3aa: CASKRDRATGELFF; CDR3nt: TGTGCCAGCAAGAGGGACAGAGCCACCGGGGAGCTGTTTTTT
j_gene: TRBJ2-6; abundance: NA; v_gene: TRBV7-2; d_gene: NA; CDR3aa: CASSPRTASGANVLTF; CDR3nt: TGTGCCAGCAGCCCCCGGACAGCCTCTGGGGCCAACGTCCTGACTTTC
j_gene: TRBJ2-7; abundance: once; v_gene: TRBV28; d_gene: TRBD1; CDR3aa: CASSSGQDPPYEQYF; CDR3nt: TGTGCCAGCAGCTCCGGACAGGACCCACCCTACGAGCAGTACTTC
j_gene: TRBJ2-7; abundance: NA; v_gene: TRBV12-5; d_gene: NA; CDR3aa: CASGFSFPYEQYF; CDR3nt: TGTGCTAGTGGTTTTTCATTTCCCTACGAGCAGTACTTC
j_gene: TRBJ1-3; abundance: NA; v_gene: TRBV5-4; d_gene: NA; CDR3aa: CASSLATRANTIYF; CDR3nt: TGTGCCAGCAGCTTGGCCACCAGGGCAAACACCATATATTTT
j_gene: TRBJ2-7; abundance: NA; v_gene: TRBV27; d_gene: NA; CDR3aa: CASSFGLGGTYEQYF; CDR3nt: TGTGCCAGCAGTTTTGGGTTAGGCGGAACATACGAGCAGTACTTC
j_gene: TRBJ2-7; abundance: NA; v_gene: TRBV11-3; d_gene: NA; CDR3aa: CASSLAGATYEQYF; CDR3nt: TGTGCCAGCAGCTTAGCAGGGGCTACCTACGAGCAGTACTTC
j_gene: TRBJ2-1; abundance: once; v_gene: TRBV4-2; d_gene: NA; CDR3aa: CASSQDFPNEQFF; CDR3nt: TGTGCCAGCAGCCAAGATTTCCCGAATGAGCAGTTCTTC
j_gene: TRBJ2-7; abundance: NA; v_gene: TRBV27; d_gene: TRBD2; CDR3aa: CASSLYPSGTTYEQYF; CDR3nt: TGTGCCAGCAGTTTATATCCTAGCGGGACCACCTACGAGCAGTACTTC
j_gene: TRBJ2-5; abundance: NA; v_gene: TRBV29-1; d_gene: NA; CDR3aa: CSVQQGSGETQYF; CDR3nt: TGCAGCGTGCAACAGGGATCTGGAGAGACCCAGTACTTC
j_gene: TRBJ2-3; abundance: NA; v_gene: TRBV7-3; d_gene: NA; CDR3aa: CASSYGGRGPTDTQYF; CDR3nt: TGTGCCAGCAGCTACGGGGGAAGGGGCCCCACAGATACGCAGTATTTT
j_gene: TRBJ2-7; abundance: NA; v_gene: TRBV5-1; d_gene: TRBD2; CDR3aa: CASSLGGTSGSGTYEQYF; CDR3nt: TGCGCCAGCAGCTTGGGGGGGACTAGCGGGAGCGGAACCTACGAGCAGTACTTC
j_gene: TRBJ2-1; abundance: once; v_gene: TRBV6-5; d_gene: TRBD1; CDR3aa: CASSYSRGQGAWEQFF; CDR3nt: TGTGCCAGCAGTTACTCCCGGGGACAGGGGGCGTGGGAGCAGTTCTTC
j_gene: TRBJ2-1; abundance: NA; v_gene: TRBV27; d_gene: NA; CDR3aa: CASSLEGFRYNEQFF; CDR3nt: TGTGCCAGCAGTTTAGAGGGTTTTAGATACAATGAGCAGTTCTTC
j_gene: TRBJ2-1; abundance: NA; v_gene: TRBV30; d_gene: NA; CDR3aa: CAWNGGMSNEQFF; CDR3nt: TGTGCCTGGAATGGCGGGATGTCCAATGAGCAGTTCTTC
j_gene: TRBJ2-5; abundance: NA; v_gene: TRBV6-6; d_gene: TRBD1; CDR3aa: CASSRGLETQYF; CDR3nt: TGTGCCAGCAGCAGGGGGCTAGAGACCCAGTACTTC
j_gene: TRBJ2-1; abundance: NA; v_gene: TRBV7-6; d_gene: NA; CDR3aa: CASSPSGTPYNEQFF; CDR3nt: TGTGCCAGCAGCCCCTCGGGAACCCCTTACAATGAGCAGTTCTTC
j_gene: TRBJ2-7; abundance: NA; v_gene: TRBV5-1; d_gene: TRBD2; CDR3aa: CASSQTPSAGGVYNEQYF; CDR3nt: TGCGCCAGCAGCCAAACTCCCTCCGCGGGGGGAGTTTACAACGAGCAGTACTTC
j_gene: TRBJ1-3; abundance: NA; v_gene: TRBV2; d_gene: TRBD1; CDR3aa: CASSGQGVAGNTIYF; CDR3nt: TGTGCCAGCAGTGGACAGGGGGTAGCTGGAAACACCATATATTTT
j_gene: TRBJ1-2; abundance: once; v_gene: TRBV18; d_gene: TRBD1; CDR3aa: CASSPGTGVGYTF; CDR3nt: TGTGCCAGCTCACCCGGGACAGGGGTCGGCTACACCTTC
j_gene: TRBJ2-5; abundance: NA; v_gene: TRBV6-5; d_gene: TRBD1; CDR3aa: CASSYSGWDSQETQYF; CDR3nt: TGTGCCAGCAGTTACTCGGGGTGGGACAGCCAAGAGACCCAGTACTTC
j_gene: TRBJ2-3; abundance: once; v_gene: TRBV7-2; d_gene: TRBD2; CDR3aa: CASSKKREGADTQYF; CDR3nt: TGTGCCAGCAGCAAAAAGCGGGAGGGGGCAGATACGCAGTATTTT
j_gene: TRBJ2-7; abundance: NA; v_gene: TRBV5-1; d_gene: TRBD1; CDR3aa: CASKTGTGIYEQYF; CDR3nt: TGCGCCAGTAAGACCGGGACAGGGATCTACGAGCAGTACTTC